This TCR beta chain was identified during a study of blood T cell repertoires in COVID-19. The method was immunoSEQ multiplex PCR; TCRdb's version includes in-frame clones alone and lacks a portion of them. The profile shows more than 75,000 clones, approximately 86% of them singletons. This CDR3 is built from 14 residues. Germline lookup yields CDR1 SEHNR and CDR2 FQNEAQ (reference sequence). Trimming cost V 0 bases and J 8 bases, with 11 bases left between them. The sequenced sample was peripheral blood. This sequence joins TRBV7-9 and TRBJ2-1; perhaps TRBD2 as D (5 bases). This clonotype was sampled from an elderly man with active or convalescent COVID-19. The CDR3 bases are TGTGCCAGCAGCTTAGCGGGAGCCTTACATGAGCAGTTCTTC. It is translated as CASSLAGALHEQFF.